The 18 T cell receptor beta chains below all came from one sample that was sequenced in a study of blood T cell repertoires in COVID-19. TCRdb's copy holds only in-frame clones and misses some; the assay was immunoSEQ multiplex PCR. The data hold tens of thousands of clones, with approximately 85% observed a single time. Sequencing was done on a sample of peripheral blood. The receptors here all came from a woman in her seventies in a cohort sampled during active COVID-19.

For the CDR3, the DNA is TGTGCCAGCAGCGTAGGGGTCGGGGGGTCCTCCTACGAGCAGTACTTC. Amino acid sequence: CASSVGVGGSSYEQYF. The chain combines TRBV9 with TRBJ2-7; 7 bases agree with TRBD2. J was trimmed by 0 bases and V by 0 bases; bases with no gene match: 6. Germline CDR1 SGDLS, CDR2 YYNGEE. The CDR3 extends over 16 amino acids.

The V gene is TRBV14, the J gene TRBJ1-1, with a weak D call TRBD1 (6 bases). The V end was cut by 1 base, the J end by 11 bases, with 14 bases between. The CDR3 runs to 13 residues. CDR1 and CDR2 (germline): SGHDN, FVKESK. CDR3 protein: CASSQALTGTAFF. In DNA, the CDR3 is TGTGCCAGCAGCCAAGCGTTAACAGGGACGGCTTTCTTT.

This CDR3 is CASSLRENEQFF. DNA of the CDR3: TGTGCCAGCAGCTTACGAGAGAATGAGCAGTTCTTC. V gene TRBV11-3 combines with J gene TRBJ2-1; D is undetermined. Germline V gene sequence: CDR1 SGHNT, CDR2 YENEEA. Trimming pared 2 bases from V and 7 bases from J, leaving 6 bases between. The CDR3 is 12 amino acids.

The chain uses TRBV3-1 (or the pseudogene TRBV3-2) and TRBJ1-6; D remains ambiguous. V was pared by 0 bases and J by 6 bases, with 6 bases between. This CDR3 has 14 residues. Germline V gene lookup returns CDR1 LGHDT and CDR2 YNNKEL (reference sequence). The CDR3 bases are TGTGCCAGCAGCCAAGAGGCGGGTAATTCACCCCTCCACTTT. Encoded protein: CASSQEAGNSPLHF.

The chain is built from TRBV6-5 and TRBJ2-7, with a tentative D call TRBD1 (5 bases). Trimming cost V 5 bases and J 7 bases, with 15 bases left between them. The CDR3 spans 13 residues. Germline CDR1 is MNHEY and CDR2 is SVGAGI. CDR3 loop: CASSKQQGVEQYF. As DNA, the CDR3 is TGTGCCAGCAGTAAACAGCAGGGTGTAGAGCAGTACTTC.

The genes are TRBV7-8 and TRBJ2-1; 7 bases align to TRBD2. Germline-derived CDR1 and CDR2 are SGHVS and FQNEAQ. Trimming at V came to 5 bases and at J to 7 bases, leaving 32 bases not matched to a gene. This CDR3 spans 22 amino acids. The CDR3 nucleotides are TGTGCCAGCAGCCTGCTACAGGTCAGGAATCCCGCGGGGGTCAAGCGTTGGAATGAGCAGTTCTTC. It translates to CASSLLQVRNPAGVKRWNEQFF.

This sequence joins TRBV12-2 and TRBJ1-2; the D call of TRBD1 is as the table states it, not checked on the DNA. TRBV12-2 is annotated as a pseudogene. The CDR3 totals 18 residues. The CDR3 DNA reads TGTGCAAGTCGCTTAGGACCCCGTAAGGGGGAGATATCCTATGGCTACACCTTC. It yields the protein CASRLGPRKGEISYGYTF.

For the CDR3, the DNA is TGTGCCAGCAGTTATCGCGGCGATAATTCACCCCTCCACTTT. Translated: CASSYRGDNSPLHF. The J gene is TRBJ1-6, the V gene TRBV6-5; D gene ambiguous. Trimming shortened V by 3 bases and J by 5 bases, and 8 bases separated the two germline ends. Germline CDR1 reads MNHEY; CDR2 reads SVGAGI. The CDR3 is 14 amino acids.

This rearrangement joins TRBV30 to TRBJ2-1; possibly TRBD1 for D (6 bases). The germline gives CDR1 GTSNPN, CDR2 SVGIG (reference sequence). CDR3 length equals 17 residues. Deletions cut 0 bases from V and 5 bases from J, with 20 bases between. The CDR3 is CAWSVPQGGIFDNEQFF. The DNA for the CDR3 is TGTGCCTGGAGTGTACCACAGGGCGGTATTTTCGACAATGAGCAGTTCTTC. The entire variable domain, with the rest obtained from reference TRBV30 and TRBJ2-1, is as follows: SQTIHQWPATLVQPVGSPLSLECTVEGTSNPNLYWYRQAAGRGLQLLFYSVGIGQISSEVPQNLSASRPQDRQFILSSKKLLLSDSGFYLCAWSVPQGGIFDNEQFFGPGTRLTVL.

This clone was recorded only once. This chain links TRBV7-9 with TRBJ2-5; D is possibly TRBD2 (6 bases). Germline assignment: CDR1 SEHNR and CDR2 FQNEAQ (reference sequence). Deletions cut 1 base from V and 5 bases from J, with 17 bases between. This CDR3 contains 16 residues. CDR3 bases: TGTGCCAGCAGCTTAGTTGTACGGGGGAATGGGGAGACCCAGTACTTC. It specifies CASSLVVRGNGETQYF.

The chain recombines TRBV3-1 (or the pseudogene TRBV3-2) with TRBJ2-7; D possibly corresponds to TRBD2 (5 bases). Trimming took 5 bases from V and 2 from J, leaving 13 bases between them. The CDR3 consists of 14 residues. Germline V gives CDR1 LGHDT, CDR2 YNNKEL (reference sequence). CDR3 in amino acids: CASSYGQLAYEQYF. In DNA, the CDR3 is TGTGCCAGCAGCTACGGCCAACTAGCCTACGAGCAGTACTTC.

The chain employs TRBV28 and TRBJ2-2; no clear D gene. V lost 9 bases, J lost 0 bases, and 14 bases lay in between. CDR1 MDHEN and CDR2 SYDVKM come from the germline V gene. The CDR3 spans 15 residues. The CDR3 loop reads CASPAPGSNTGELFF. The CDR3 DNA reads TGTGCCAGTCCCGCCCCTGGCTCGAACACCGGGGAGCTGTTTTTT.

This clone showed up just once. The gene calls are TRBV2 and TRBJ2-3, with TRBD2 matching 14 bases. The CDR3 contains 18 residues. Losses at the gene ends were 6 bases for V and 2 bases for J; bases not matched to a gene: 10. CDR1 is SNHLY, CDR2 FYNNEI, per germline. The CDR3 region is CASRPRTSGRNPTDTQYF. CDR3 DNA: TGTGCCAGCAGACCTCGGACTAGCGGGAGGAACCCCACAGATACGCAGTATTTT.

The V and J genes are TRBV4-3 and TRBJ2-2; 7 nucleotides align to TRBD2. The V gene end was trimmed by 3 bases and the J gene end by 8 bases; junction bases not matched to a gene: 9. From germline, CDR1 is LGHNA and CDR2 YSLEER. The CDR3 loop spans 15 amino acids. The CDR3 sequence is CASSQLSRGIGELFF. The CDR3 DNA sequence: TGCGCCAGCAGCCAGCTGTCGCGGGGGATTGGGGAGCTGTTTTTT.

The CDR3 reads CASGLVEGTEQYF. In nucleotides, the CDR3 is TGTGCCAGCGGGTTGGTAGAGGGAACCGAGCAGTACTTC. The chain carries TRBV7-2 and TRBJ2-7; tentatively, D is TRBD2 (5 bases). From germline, CDR1 is SGHTA and CDR2 FQGNSA. The V end was cut by 8 bases, the J end by 6 bases, with 17 bases between. The CDR3 contains 13 residues.

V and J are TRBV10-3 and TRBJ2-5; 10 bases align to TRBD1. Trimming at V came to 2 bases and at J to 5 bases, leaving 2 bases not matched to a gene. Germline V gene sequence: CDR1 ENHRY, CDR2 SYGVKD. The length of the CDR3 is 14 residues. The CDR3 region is CAISEGTGAETQYF. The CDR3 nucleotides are TGTGCCATCAGTGAGGGGACAGGGGCCGAGACCCAGTACTTC.

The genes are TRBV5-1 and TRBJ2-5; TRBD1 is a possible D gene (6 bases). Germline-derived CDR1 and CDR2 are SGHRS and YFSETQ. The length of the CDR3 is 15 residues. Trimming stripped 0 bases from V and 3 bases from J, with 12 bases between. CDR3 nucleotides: TGCGCCAGCAGCTTGGAACAGGGATCAAAAGAGACCCAGTACTTC. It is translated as CASSLEQGSKETQYF.

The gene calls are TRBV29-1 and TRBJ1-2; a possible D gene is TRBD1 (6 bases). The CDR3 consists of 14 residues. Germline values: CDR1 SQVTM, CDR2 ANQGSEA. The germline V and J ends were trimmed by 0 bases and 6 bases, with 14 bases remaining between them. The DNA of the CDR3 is TGCAGCGTTGAAGATGCCGGCAGGGGTCATGGCTACACCTTC. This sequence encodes CSVEDAGRGHGYTF.